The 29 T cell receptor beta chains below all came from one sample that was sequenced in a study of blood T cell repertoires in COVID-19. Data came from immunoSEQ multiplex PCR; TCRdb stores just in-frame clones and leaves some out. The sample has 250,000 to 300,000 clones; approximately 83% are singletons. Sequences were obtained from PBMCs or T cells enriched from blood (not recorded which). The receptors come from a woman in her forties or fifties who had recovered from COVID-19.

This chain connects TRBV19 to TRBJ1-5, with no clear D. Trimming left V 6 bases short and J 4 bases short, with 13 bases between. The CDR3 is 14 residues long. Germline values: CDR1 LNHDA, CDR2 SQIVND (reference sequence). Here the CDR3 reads CASRPDPGNQPQHF. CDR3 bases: TGTGCCAGTAGGCCAGACCCGGGTAATCAGCCCCAGCATTTT.

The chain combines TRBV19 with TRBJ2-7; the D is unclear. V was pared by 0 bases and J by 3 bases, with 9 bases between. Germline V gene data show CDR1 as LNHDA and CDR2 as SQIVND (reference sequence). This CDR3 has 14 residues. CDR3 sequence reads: CASSIEVRSYEQYF. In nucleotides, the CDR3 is TGTGCCAGTAGTATAGAGGTACGGAGCTACGAGCAGTACTTC.

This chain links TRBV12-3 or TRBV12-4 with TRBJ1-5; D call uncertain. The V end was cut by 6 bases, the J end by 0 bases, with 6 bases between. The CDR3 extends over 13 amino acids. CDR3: CASRLNSNQPQHF. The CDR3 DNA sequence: TGTGCCAGCAGACTGAATAGCAATCAGCCCCAGCATTTT.

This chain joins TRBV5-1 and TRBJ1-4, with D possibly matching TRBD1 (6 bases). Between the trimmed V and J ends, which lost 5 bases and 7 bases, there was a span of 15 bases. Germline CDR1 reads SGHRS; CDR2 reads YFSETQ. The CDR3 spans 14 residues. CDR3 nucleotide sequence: TGCGCCAGCAGTTACCGGGGGGCGTTTGAAAAACTGTTTTTT. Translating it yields CASSYRGAFEKLFF.

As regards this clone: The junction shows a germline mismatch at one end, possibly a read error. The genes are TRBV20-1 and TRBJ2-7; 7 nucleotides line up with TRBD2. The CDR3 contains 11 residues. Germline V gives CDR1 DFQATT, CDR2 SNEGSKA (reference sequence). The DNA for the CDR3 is TGCAGTGCAAGAGCGGGGTTAGAGCAGTACTTC. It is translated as CSARAGLEQYF.

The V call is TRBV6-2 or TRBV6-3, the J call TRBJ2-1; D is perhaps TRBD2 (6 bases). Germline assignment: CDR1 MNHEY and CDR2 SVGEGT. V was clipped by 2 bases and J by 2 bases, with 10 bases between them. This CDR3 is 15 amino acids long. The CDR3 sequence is CASSYPGVPYNEQFF. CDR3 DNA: TGTGCCAGCAGTTACCCGGGGGTACCCTACAATGAGCAGTTCTTC.

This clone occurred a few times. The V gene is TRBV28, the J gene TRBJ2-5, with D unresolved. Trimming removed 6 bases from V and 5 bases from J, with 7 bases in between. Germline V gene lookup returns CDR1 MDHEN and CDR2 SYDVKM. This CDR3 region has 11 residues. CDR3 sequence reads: CASSVGETQYF. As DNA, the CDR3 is TGTGCCAGCAGCGTCGGGGAGACCCAGTACTTC.

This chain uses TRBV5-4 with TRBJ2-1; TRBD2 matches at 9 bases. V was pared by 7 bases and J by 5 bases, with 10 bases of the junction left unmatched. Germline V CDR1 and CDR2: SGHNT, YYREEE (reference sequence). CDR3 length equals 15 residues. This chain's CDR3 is CASFLRTSDHNEQFF. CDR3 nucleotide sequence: TGTGCCAGCTTTTTGAGGACTAGCGACCACAATGAGCAGTTCTTC.

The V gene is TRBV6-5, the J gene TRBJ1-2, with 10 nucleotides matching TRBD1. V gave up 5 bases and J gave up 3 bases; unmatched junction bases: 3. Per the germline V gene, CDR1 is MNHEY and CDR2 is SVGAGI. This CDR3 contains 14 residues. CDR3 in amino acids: CASSQDRGDYGYTF. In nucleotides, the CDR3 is TGTGCCAGCAGTCAGGACAGGGGGGACTATGGCTACACCTTC.

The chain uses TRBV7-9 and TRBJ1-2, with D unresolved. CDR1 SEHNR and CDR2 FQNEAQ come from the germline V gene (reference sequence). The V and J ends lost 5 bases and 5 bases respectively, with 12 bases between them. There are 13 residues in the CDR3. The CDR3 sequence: CASSEGGRYGYTF. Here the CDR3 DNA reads TGTGCCAGCAGCGAAGGAGGGAGGTATGGCTACACCTTC.

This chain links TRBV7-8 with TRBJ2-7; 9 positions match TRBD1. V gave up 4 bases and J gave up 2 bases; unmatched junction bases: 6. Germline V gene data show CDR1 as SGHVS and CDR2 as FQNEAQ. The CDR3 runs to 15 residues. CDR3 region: CASSSRWDRAYEQYF. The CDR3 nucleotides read TGTGCCAGCAGCTCGCGGTGGGACAGGGCCTACGAGCAGTACTTC.

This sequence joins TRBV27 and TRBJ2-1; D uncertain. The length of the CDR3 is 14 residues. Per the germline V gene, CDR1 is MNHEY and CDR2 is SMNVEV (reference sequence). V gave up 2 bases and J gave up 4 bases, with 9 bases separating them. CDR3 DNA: TGTGCCAGCAGTTTAACCCCCCAGTACAATGAGCAGTTCTTC. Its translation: CASSLTPQYNEQFF.

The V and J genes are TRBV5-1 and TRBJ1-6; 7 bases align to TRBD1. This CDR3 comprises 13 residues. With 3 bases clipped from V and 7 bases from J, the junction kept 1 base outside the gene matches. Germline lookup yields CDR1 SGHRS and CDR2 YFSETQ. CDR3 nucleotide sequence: TGCGCCAGCAGCTCACAGGGGAATTCACCCCTCCACTTT. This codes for CASSSQGNSPLHF.

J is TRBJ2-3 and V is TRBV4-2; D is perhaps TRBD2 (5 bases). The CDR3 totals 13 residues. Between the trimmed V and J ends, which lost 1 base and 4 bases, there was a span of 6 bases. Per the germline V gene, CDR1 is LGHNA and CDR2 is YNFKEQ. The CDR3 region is CASSQVDSDTQYF. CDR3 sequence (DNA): TGTGCCAGCAGCCAAGTGGACTCAGATACGCAGTATTTT.

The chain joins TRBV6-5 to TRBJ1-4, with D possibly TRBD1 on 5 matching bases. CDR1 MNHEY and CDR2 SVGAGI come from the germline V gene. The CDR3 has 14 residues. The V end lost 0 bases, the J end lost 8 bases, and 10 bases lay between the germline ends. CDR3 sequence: CASSYSPGKEKLFF. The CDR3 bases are TGTGCCAGCAGTTACTCCCCAGGGAAGGAAAAACTGTTTTTT.

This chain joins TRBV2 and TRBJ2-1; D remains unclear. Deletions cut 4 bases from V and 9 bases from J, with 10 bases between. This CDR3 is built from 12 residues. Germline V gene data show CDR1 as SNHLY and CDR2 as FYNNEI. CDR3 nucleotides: TGTGCCAGCAGTGTGTCAGCGACTGAGCAGTTCTTC. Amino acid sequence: CASSVSATEQFF.

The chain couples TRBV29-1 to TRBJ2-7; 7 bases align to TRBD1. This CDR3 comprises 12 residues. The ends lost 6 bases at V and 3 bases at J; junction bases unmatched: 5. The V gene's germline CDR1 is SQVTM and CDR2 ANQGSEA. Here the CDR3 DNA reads TGCAGCGTCTGGACAGGAGACTACGAGCAGTACTTC. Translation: CSVWTGDYEQYF.

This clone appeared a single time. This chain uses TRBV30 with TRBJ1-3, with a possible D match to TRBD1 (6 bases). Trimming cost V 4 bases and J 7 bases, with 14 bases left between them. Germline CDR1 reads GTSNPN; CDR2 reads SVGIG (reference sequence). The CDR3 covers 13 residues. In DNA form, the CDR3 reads TGTGCCTGGAACCCGGGACAAGGGAACACCATATATTTT. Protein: CAWNPGQGNTIYF.

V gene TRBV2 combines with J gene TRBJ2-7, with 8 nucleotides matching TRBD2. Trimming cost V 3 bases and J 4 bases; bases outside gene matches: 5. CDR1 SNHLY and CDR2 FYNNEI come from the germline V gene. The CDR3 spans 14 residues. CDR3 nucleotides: TGTGCCAGCAGTGAGGAAGCGGGAGTTTACGAGCAGTACTTC. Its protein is CASSEEAGVYEQYF. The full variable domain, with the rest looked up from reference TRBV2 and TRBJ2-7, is EPEVTQTPSHQVTQMGQEVILRCVPISNHLYFYWYRQILGQKVEFLVSFYNNEISEKSEIFDDQFSVERPDGSNFTLKIRSTKLEDSAMYFCASSEEAGVYEQYFGPGTRLTVT.

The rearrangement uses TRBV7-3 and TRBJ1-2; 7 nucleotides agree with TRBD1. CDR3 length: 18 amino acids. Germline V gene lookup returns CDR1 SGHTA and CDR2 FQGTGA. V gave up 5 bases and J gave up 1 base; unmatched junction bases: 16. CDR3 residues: CASSPPNGTEKFNYGYTF. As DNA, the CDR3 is TGTGCCAGCAGCCCCCCAAACGGGACAGAAAAATTTAACTATGGCTACACCTTC.

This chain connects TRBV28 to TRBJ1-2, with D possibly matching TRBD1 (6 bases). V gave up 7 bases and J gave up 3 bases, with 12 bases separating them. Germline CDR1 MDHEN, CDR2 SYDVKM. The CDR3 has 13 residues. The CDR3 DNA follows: TGTGCCAGCAACCAGGACAGCTACTATGGCTACACCTTC. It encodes CASNQDSYYGYTF.

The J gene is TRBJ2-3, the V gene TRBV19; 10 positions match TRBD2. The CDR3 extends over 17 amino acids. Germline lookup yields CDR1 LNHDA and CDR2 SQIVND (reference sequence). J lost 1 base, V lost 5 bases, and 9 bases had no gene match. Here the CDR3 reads CASSGIGLAEGTDTQYF. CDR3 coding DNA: TGTGCCAGTAGTGGAATCGGACTAGCGGAGGGCACAGATACGCAGTATTTT. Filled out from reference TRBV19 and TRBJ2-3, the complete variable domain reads DGGITQSPKYLFRKEGQNVTLSCEQNLNHDAMYWYRQDPGQGLRLIYYSQIVNDFQKGDIAEGYSVSREKKESFPLTVTSAQKNPTAFYLCASSGIGLAEGTDTQYFGPGTRLTVL.

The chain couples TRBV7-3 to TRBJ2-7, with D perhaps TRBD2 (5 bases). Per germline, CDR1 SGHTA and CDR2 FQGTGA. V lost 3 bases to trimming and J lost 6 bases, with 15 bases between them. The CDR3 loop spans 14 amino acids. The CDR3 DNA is TGTGCCAGCAGCTTGGACTCGCTACGGCGCGAGCAGTACTTC. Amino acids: CASSLDSLRREQYF.

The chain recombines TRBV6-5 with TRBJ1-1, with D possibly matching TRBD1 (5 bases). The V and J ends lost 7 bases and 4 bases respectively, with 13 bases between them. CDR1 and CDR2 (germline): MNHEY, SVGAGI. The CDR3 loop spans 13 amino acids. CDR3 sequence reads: CASKQGVGTEAFF. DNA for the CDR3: TGTGCCAGCAAGCAGGGCGTTGGCACTGAAGCTTTCTTT.

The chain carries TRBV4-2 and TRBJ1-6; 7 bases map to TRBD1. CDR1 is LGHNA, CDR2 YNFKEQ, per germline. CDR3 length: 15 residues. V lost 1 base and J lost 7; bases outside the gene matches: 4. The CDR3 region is CASSQGDRDNSPLHF. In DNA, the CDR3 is TGTGCCAGCAGCCAAGGAGACAGGGACAATTCACCCCTCCACTTT.

The CDR3 loop is CASGSPGQGASGELFF. The CDR3 DNA is TGTGCTAGTGGTTCTCCGGGACAGGGGGCAAGCGGGGAGCTGTTTTTT. This chain connects TRBV12-5 to TRBJ2-2, with 12 bases matching TRBD1. Germline V gene sequence: CDR1 LGHNT, CDR2 FRNRAP. There are 16 residues in the CDR3. J was trimmed by 7 bases and V by 4 bases; bases with no gene match: 7.

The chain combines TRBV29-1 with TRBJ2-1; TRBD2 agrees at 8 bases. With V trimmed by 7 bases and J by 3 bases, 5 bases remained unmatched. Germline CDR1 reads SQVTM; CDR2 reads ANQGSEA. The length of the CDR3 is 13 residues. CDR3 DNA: TGCAGCGGAAGCGGGAGACTCTACAATGAGCAGTTCTTC. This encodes CSGSGRLYNEQFF.

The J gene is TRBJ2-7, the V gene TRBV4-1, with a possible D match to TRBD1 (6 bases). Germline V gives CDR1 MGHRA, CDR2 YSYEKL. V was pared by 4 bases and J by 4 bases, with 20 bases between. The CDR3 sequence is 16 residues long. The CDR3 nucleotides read TGCGCCAGCAGCCCCCAGCTAGTGGTCAGGGGTTACGAGCAGTACTTC. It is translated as CASSPQLVVRGYEQYF.

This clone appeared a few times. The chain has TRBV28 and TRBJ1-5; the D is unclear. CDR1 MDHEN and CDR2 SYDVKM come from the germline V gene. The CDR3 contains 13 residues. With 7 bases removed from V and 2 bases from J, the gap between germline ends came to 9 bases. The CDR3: CASKLSGNQPQHF. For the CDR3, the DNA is TGTGCCAGCAAGTTGTCAGGCAATCAGCCCCAGCATTTT.